What follows describes a single T cell receptor beta chain. Its antigen is unknown. The entry originates in a study of T cell responses to AZD1222 COVID-19 vaccine. Study results and limitations: Baseline testing showed seropositivity in only six AZD1222 recipients. The donor cohort was predominantly white British with a female majority, and clonal diversity may have been underestimated.

V dropped 2 bases and J dropped 5; count of bases not matched to a gene: 11. The CDR3 extends over 16 amino acids. Per the germline V gene, CDR1 is SGDLS and CDR2 is YYNGEE. Clones were read by immunoSEQ multiplex PCR, and TCRdb kept only the in-frame ones, dropping some. The table lists roughly 150,000 clones, 90% to 95% of them singletons. Analysis merged second doses at about 4 or about 12 weeks. The sample here was peripheral blood, taken 28 days after the second AZD1222 dose. This chain uses TRBV9 with TRBJ2-3; 7 bases align to TRBD2. This clonotype was obtained from an adult who received the AZD1222 COVID-19 vaccine. The CDR3 DNA reads as TGTGCCAGCAGCGTCCGACCACTAGCGCCCCAAGATACGCAGTATTTT. Translated: CASSVRPLAPQDTQYF.